This note documents a single T cell receptor (beta chain) sequence. The antigen is undetermined. This sample stems from a study of identical twins. General observations from the study: These conclusions were based on statistical analysis (cross-sectional, not following the same donors).

The V gene lost 2 bases and the J gene lost 4 bases, with 18 bases spanning the gap. CDR3 size: 17 residues. TCRdb reanalysed the 5' RACE reads using MiXCR and keeps one entry per CDR3 protein. The data contain 450,000 to 650,000 distinct CDR3 sequences, more than 9% of them seen just once; the ten biggest clones take up under 3.5%. This same sample was also taken into another study, of yellow fever vaccine responses in identical twins.

V and J are TRBV23-1 and TRBJ1-5; a possible D gene is TRBD1 (6 bases). TRBV23-1 is assigned to the ORF class and has an uncertain function. This clonotype originated in a woman aged 18-35 years in good health. What was sequenced was PBMCs. DNA of the CDR3: TGCGCCAGCAGTCAAACGATTCGGACAGAGACAAATCAGCCCCAGCATTTT. Its protein is CASSQTIRTETNQPQHF.